Listed below are T cell receptor beta chains from one sample, sequenced in a study of MAIT cells during Salmonella Paratyphi A infection. TCRdb reanalysed the 5' RACE reads using MiXCR and keeps one entry per CDR3 protein. The data hold around 880 distinct CDR3 sequences, with 23% observed a single time. The source material was MAIT cells from blood, sampled at the first sampling point of the challenge study. Every receptor here comes from a person aged 18-70 years who was deliberately infected with Salmonella Paratyphi A in a paratyphoid fever challenge study. The CDR3 runs from the conserved cysteine through the conserved F or W. D genes are given only for firm matches. A clone size is listed for some rows: how often the clone was seen (once, few, many), or a class if it is expanded.

clone_size j_call d_call v_call cdr3_nt cdr3_aa
hyperexpanded TRBJ2-1 TRBD1 TRBV6-4 TGTGCCAGCAGTGCGGGACAGGGGGAAGGGAATGAGCAGTTCTTC CASSAGQGEGNEQFF
. TRBJ2-7 TRBD2 TRBV19 TGTGCCAGTAGTATCTCGGGAGGGCAGAGCTACGAGCAGTACTTC CASSISGGQSYEQYF
. TRBJ1-1 . TRBV6-4 TGTGCCAGCAGTGAATCGCCGGCGAACACTGAAGCTTTCTTT CASSESPANTEAFF
. TRBJ2-6 . TRBV30 TGTGCCTGGGGGAGATTGGAAATCTCTGGGGCCAACGTCCTGACTTTC CAWGRLEISGANVLTF
. TRBJ1-6 . TRBV20-1 TGCAGTGCCCCCCTCCCCACCGGATTCCTGTATTCACCCCTCCACTTT CSAPLPTGFLYSPLHF
few TRBJ1-1 . TRBV20-1 TGCAGTGCTAGAGATCTCCAGGGCACTGAAGCTTTCTTT CSARDLQGTEAFF
medium-sized TRBJ1-1 . TRBV6-1 TGTGCCAGCAGTGAAGTCGAGAACACTGAAGCTTTCTTT CASSEVENTEAFF
medium-sized TRBJ2-1 TRBD1 TRBV20-1 TGCAGTGCTACTCCGGGACAGGGTTACAATGAGCAGTTCTTC CSATPGQGYNEQFF
. TRBJ1-4 TRBD1 TRBV15 TGTGCCACCAGCAGGGGGGACAGCCAAAGGGAAAAACTGTTTTTT CATSRGDSQREKLFF
medium-sized TRBJ2-2 TRBD2 TRBV6-4 TGTGCCAGCAGTGACACTAGCGGGGGGGCCACCGGGGAGCTGTTTTTT CASSDTSGGATGELFF
. TRBJ2-6 . TRBV12-3/TRBV12-4 TGTGCCAGCAGTTTAGGTGGGACGGAGAGCTCTGGGGCCAACGTCCTGACTTTC CASSLGGTESSGANVLTF
. TRBJ2-1 . TRBV6-2/TRBV6-3 TGTGCCAGCAGTGCTGTCCGAGGGGAGAGCTCCTACAATGAGCAGTTCTTC CASSAVRGESSYNEQFF
. TRBJ1-5 . TRBV6-1 TGTGCCAGCAGTGGGGAAGCTAATCAGCCCCAGCATTTT CASSGEANQPQHF
. TRBJ1-6 . TRBV6-1 TGTGCCAGCAGTGGAGGGGAGGGATCGGGGAATTCACCCCTCCACTTT CASSGGEGSGNSPLHF
medium-sized TRBJ2-7 . TRBV4-1 TGCGCCAGCAGCCCATCCGTGGCCTACGAGCAGTACTTC CASSPSVAYEQYF
hyperexpanded TRBJ2-5 . TRBV20-1 TGCAGTGCTAGGGGGGGAGGAGTGTCGGAGACCCAGTACTTC CSARGGGVSETQYF
. TRBJ2-7 TRBD1 TRBV4-2 TGTGCCAGCAGCGGCGGACAGGGGGATTACGAGCAGTACTTC CASSGGQGDYEQYF
. TRBJ1-1 . TRBV20-1 TGCAGTGCTAGAGCAGGGTTTGAGACTGAAGCTTTCTTT CSARAGFETEAFF